The rows below give T cell receptor beta chains drawn from one sample of a study of T cell responses to AZD1222 COVID-19 vaccine. Produced via immunoSEQ multiplex PCR; TCRdb's table is partial and in-frame only. Of over 85,000 clones listed, 87% are singletons. Sequenced here: peripheral blood, sampled on day 0 of AZD1222 vaccination. The receptors come from an adult in good health. Both conserved end residues are part of each CDR3. Each record gives: CDR3 length, V gene, CDR3 protein.

len: 12
v_gene: TRBV29-1
CDR3aa: CSVDYQGASYTF

len: 15
v_gene: TRBV9
CDR3aa: CASSTRLGGYVEQFF

len: 18
v_gene: TRBV5-4
CDR3aa: CASSLAQGQMSGANVLTF

len: 14
v_gene: TRBV27
CDR3aa: CASRDRDRDQPQHF

len: 15
v_gene: TRBV6-5
CDR3aa: CASSIRQGHSYGYTF

len: 15
v_gene: TRBV10-3
CDR3aa: CAISPGNPTNEKLFF

len: 14
v_gene: TRBV6-6
CDR3aa: CASSYRDNNSPLHF

len: 15
v_gene: TRBV7-2
CDR3aa: CASKVAGGLNNEQFF

len: 13
v_gene: TRBV18
CDR3aa: CASSPGGNQPQHF

len: 17
v_gene: TRBV27
CDR3aa: CASSLYLVAGGTDTQYF

len: 19
v_gene: TRBV27
CDR3aa: CASSPLTGTGRGANEKLFF

len: 15
v_gene: TRBV7-2
CDR3aa: CASSTDRNSNQPQHF

len: 14
v_gene: TRBV5-8
CDR3aa: CASSPGRGTDTQYF

len: 14
v_gene: TRBV11-3
CDR3aa: CASSLGPFTDTQYF

len: 11
v_gene: TRBV7-9
CDR3aa: CASRGAYEQYF

len: 13
v_gene: TRBV5-1
CDR3aa: CASSLGGGSGYTF

len: 14
v_gene: TRBV6-5
CDR3aa: CASRVGGSGNTIYF

len: 15
v_gene: TRBV3-1/TRBV3-2
CDR3aa: CASSRLSEDTGELFF

len: 13
v_gene: TRBV29-1
CDR3aa: CSVGWQSTDTQYF

len: 15
v_gene: TRBV12-5
CDR3aa: CASAGDRGAHNEQFF

len: 12
v_gene: TRBV5-1
CDR3aa: CASSLTNSPLHF

len: 14
v_gene: TRBV7-9
CDR3aa: CASSLGALNTEAFF

len: 15
v_gene: TRBV5-4
CDR3aa: CASSLGGSGAFTQYF

len: 15
v_gene: TRBV2
CDR3aa: CASRRAGILNTEAFF

len: 13
v_gene: TRBV12-3/TRBV12-4
CDR3aa: CASRRQGSNGYTF

len: 14
v_gene: TRBV5-1
CDR3aa: CASIGTGGSYEQYF

len: 13
v_gene: TRBV12-3/TRBV12-4
CDR3aa: CASKAAINYGYTF